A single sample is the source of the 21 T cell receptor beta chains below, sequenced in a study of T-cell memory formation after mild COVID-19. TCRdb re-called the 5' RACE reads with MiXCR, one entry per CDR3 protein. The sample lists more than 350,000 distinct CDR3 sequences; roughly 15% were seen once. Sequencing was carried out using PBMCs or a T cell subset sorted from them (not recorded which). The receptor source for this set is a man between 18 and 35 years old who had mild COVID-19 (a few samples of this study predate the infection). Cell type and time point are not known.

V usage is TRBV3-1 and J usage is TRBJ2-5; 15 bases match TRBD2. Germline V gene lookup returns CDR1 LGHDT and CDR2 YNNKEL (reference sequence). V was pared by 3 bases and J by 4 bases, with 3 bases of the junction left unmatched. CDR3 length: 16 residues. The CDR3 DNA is TGTGCCAGCAGCCAGGGGACTAGCGGGGGGCTAGAGACCCAGTACTTC. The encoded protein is CASSQGTSGGLETQYF.

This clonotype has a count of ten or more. The CDR3 loop is CASSVDGGDTEAFF. In DNA, the CDR3 is TGTGCCAGCAGCGTAGATGGGGGGGACACTGAAGCTTTCTTT. This chain connects TRBV9 to TRBJ1-1; TRBD1 might be the D (5 bases). This CDR3 comprises 14 residues. Per germline, CDR1 SGDLS and CDR2 YYNGEE. Trimming shortened V by 0 bases and J by 3 bases, and 9 bases separated the two germline ends.

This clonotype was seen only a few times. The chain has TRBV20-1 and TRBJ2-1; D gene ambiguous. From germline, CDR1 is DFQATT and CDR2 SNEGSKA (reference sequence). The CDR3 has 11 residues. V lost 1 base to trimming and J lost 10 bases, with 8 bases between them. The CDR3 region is CSARGPREQFF. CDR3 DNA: TGCAGTGCTAGAGGGCCAAGAGAGCAGTTCTTC.

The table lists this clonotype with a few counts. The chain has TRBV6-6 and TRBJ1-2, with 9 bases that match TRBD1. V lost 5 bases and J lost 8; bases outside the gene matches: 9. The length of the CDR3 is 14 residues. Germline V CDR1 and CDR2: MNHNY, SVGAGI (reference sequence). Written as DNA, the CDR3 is TGTGCCAGCAGTCCCCCGGACAGGGGCCACGGCTACACCTTC. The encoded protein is CASSPPDRGHGYTF.

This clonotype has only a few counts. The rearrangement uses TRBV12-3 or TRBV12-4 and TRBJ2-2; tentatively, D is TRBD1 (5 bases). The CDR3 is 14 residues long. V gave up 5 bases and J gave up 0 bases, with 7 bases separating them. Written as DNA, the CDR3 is TGTGCCAGCAGTCTGGACACGAACACCGGGGAGCTGTTTTTT. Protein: CASSLDTNTGELFF.

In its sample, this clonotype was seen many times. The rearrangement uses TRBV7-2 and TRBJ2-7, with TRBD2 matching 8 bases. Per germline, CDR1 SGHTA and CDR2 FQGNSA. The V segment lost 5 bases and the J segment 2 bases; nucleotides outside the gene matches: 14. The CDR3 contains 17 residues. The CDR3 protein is CASSTRGSGGLTYEQYF. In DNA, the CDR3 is TGTGCCAGCAGCACCCGGGGAAGCGGGGGACTAACCTACGAGCAGTACTTC.

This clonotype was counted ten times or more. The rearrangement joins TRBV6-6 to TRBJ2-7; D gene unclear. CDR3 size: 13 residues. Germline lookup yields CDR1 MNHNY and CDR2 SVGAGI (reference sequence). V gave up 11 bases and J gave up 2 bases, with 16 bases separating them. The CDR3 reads CARSAVCPYEQYV. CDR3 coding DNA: TGTGCCCGTTCCGCGGTTTGCCCCTACGAGCAGTACGTC.

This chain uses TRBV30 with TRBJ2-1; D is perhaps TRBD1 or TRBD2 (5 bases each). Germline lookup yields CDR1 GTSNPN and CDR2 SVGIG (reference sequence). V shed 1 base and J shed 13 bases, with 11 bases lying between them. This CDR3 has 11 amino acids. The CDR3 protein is CAWSGVGVQFF. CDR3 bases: TGTGCCTGGAGTGGGGTGGGGGTCCAGTTCTTC.

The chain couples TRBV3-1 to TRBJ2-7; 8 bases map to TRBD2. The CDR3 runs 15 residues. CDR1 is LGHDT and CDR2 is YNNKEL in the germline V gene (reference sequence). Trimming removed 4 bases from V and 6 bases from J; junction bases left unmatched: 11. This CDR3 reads CASSLQGSGVGEQYF. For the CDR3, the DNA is TGTGCCAGCAGCCTCCAGGGTAGCGGGGTAGGCGAGCAGTACTTC.

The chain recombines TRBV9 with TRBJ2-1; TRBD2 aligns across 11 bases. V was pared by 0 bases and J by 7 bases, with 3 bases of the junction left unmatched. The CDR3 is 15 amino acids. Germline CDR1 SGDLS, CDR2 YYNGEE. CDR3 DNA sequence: TGTGCCAGCAGCGTAGCGGGGACTAGCGGAAATGAGCAGTTCTTC. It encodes CASSVAGTSGNEQFF.

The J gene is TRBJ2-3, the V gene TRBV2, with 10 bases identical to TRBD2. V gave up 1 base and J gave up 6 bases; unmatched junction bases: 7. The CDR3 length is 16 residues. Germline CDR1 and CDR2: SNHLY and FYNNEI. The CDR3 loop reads CASSEVLAGSGDTQYF. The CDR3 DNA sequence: TGTGCCAGCAGTGAAGTACTAGCGGGGAGTGGGGATACGCAGTATTTT.

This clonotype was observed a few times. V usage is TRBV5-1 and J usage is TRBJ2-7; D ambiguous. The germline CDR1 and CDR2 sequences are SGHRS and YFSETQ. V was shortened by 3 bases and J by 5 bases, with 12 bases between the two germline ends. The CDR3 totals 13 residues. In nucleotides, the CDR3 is TGCGCCAGCAGCTCCCCGCGAGCTGACGAGCAGTACGTC. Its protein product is CASSSPRADEQYV.

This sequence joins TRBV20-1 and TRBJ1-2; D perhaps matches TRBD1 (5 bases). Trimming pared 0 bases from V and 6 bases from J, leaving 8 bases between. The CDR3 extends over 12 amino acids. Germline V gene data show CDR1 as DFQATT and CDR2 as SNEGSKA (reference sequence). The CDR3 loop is CSAREQADGYTF. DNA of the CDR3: TGCAGTGCTAGAGAACAGGCAGATGGCTACACCTTC.

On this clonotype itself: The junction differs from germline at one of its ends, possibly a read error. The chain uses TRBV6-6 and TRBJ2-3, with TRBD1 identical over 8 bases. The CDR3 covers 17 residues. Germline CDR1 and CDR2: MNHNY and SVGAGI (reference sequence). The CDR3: CDSSSFKTGEGTDTQYF. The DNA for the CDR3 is TGTGACAGCAGTTCCTTCAAGACAGGGGAGGGCACAGATACGCAGTATTTT.

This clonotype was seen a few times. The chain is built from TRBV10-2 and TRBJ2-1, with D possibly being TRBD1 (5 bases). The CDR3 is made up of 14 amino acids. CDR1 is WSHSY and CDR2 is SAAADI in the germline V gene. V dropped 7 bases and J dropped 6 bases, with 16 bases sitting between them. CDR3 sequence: CASTPSDIINEQFF. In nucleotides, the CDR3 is TGCGCCAGCACTCCTTCGGACATCATCAATGAGCAGTTCTTC.

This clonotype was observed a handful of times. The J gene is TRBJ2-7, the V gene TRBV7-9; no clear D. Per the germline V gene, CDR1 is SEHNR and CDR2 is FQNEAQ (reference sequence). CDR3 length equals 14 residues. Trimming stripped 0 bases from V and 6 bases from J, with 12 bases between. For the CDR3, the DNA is TGTGCCAGCAGCTTAGCGTCGTGGATCTCCGAGCAGTACTTC. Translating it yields CASSLASWISEQYF.

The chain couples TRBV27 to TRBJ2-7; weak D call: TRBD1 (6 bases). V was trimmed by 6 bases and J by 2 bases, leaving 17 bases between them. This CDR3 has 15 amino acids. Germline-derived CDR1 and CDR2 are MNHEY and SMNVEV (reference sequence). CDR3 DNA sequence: TGTGCCAGCAGGAAGATGACAGGAATAACCTACGAGCAGTACGTC. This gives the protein CASRKMTGITYEQYV.

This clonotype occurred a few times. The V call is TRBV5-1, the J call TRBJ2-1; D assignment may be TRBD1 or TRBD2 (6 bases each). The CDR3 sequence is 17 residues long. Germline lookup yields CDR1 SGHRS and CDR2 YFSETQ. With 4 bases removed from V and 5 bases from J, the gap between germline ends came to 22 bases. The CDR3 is CASSKLSGEGGNNEQFF. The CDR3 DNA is TGCGCCAGCAGCAAGTTGTCAGGGGAAGGAGGGAACAATGAGCAGTTCTTC.

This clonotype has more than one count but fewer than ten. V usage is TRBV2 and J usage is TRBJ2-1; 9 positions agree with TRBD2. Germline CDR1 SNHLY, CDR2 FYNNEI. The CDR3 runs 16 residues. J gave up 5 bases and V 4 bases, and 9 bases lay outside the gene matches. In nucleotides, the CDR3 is TGTGCCAGCAGTGTTTCTGCTAGCGGGGACCACAATGAGCAGTTCTTC. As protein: CASSVSASGDHNEQFF.

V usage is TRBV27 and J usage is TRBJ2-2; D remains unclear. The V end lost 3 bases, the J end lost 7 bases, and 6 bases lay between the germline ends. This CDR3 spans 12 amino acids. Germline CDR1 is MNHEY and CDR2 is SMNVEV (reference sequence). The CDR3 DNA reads TGTGCCAGCAGTTTGTCACTCGGGGAGCTGTTTTTT. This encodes CASSLSLGELFF.

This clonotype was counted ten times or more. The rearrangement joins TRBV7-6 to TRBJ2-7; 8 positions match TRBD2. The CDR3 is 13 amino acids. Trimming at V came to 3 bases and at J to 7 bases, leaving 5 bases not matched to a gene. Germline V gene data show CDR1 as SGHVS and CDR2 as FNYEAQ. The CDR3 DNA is TGTGCCAGCAGCTTGAGGCTAGCGGGTGAGCAGTACTTC. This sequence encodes CASSLRLAGEQYF.